This entry lists 3 T cell receptor beta chains sequenced from one sample in a study of T cells expressing NK-cell markers. TCRdb re-called the 5' RACE reads, yielding one record per CDR3 amino acid sequence without DNA. This sample's clone table lists around 470,000 distinct CDR3 sequences. The specimen sequenced was blood T cells: a sorted CD56 or NKG2C T cell subset, CD4+ or CD8+ T cells, or bulk PBMC T cells (not recorded which). All receptors come from a woman in her forties or fifties in good health.

This chain joins TRBV7-3 and TRBJ2-2; the D call from TCRdb, TRBD1, cannot be confirmed without DNA. The germline CDR1 and CDR2 sequences are SGHTA and FQGTGA. There are 20 residues in the CDR3. The CDR3 sequence: CASSPKVLGVHPTNTGELFF.

This rearrangement joins TRBV29-1 to TRBJ2-1; TCRdb's D call, TRBD1, is unchecked because there is no DNA. CDR1 and CDR2 (germline): SQVTM, ANQGSEA. The CDR3 covers 12 residues. The CDR3 region is CSGGQGRDEQFF.

The J gene is TRBJ2-5, the V gene TRBV12-3 or TRBV12-4; lacking DNA, the TRBD2 call made by TCRdb goes unchecked. This CDR3 spans 16 amino acids. The chain's CDR3 is CASSWGLAGTQETQYF.